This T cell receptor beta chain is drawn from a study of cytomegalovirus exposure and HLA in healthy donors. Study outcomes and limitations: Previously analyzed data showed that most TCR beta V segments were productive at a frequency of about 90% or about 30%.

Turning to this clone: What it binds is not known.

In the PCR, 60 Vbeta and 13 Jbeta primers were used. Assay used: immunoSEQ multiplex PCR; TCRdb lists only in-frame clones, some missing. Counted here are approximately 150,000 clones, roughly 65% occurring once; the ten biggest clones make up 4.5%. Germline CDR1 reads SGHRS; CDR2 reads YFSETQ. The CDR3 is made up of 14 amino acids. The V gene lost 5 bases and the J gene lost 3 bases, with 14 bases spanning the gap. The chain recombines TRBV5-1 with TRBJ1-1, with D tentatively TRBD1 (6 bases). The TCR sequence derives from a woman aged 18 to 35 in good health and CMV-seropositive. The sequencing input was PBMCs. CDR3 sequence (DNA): TGCGCCAGCAGTTACGGACAGATATACACTGAAGCTTTCTTT. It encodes CASSYGQIYTEAFF.